These 6 T cell receptor beta chains share one sample of origin, sequenced in a study of beta chain features in type 1 diabetes. Reverse transcribing all isolated RNA meant expressed TCRB transcripts were sequenced. Sequencing was performed with immunoSEQ multiplex PCR; in TCRdb, only in-frame clones are kept and a portion is missing. This table holds 300,000 to 450,000 clones, 10% to 15% found once. The sequencing sample was made of naive CD4+ T cells from blood. These receptor sequences come from a man younger than 35 in good health.

J is TRBJ1-5 and V is TRBV28; D is unresolved. In germline, CDR1 is MDHEN, CDR2 SYDVKM. The CDR3 spans 13 residues. Deletions cut 8 bases from V and 7 bases from J, with 15 bases between. CDR3 nucleotide sequence: TGTGCCAGCCGTGGCATAAGAGGCCAGCCCCAGCATTTT. Translated, it gives CASRGIRGQPQHF.

This clone was counted a few times. The CDR3 nucleotides read TGTGCCAGCAGCGTAGGACAGGGGGCTTCCGAAAAACTGTTTTTT. Its translation: CASSVGQGASEKLFF. The chain combines TRBV9 with TRBJ1-4; 10 bases align to TRBD1. Unmatched junction bases numbered 4, after V lost 0 bases and J lost 8 bases. Germline V CDR1 and CDR2: SGDLS, YYNGEE. This CDR3 spans 15 amino acids.

This clone was recorded a few times. The genes are TRBV2 and TRBJ1-2; TRBD1 matches 9 bases. The trim removed 6 bases at V and 7 bases at J, leaving 12 bases unmatched. CDR3 length: 15 residues. CDR1 SNHLY and CDR2 FYNNEI come from the germline V gene. The CDR3 DNA follows: TGTGCCAGCAGGCCGGGTGGACAGGGGCGGTCTGGCTACACCTTC. Translating gives CASRPGGQGRSGYTF.

This clone showed up just a few times. The rearrangement uses TRBV10-3 and TRBJ1-2; the D gene is possibly TRBD1 (6 bases). This CDR3 is 12 amino acids long. Germline assignment: CDR1 ENHRY and CDR2 SYGVKD. V was shortened by 7 bases and J by 12 bases, with 18 bases between the two germline ends. CDR3 DNA sequence: TGTGCCATCACCCGCCGGGACAACCCAGACACCTTC. Translated, it gives CAITRRDNPDTF.

The table lists this clone with a few counts. This chain joins TRBV28 and TRBJ1-6; 7 nucleotides align to TRBD1. The CDR3 is 17 residues long. Germline V lookup: CDR1 MDHEN, CDR2 SYDVKM. V was clipped by 5 bases and J by 6 bases; unmatched bases: 13. The CDR3 sequence: CASSPLGQGVFNSPLHF. In nucleotides, the CDR3 is TGTGCCAGCAGTCCCCTGGGTCAGGGGGTCTTTAATTCACCCCTCCACTTT. The full variable domain, its missing parts supplied by reference TRBV28 and TRBJ1-6, is DVKVTQSSRYLVKRTGEKVFLECVQDMDHENMFWYRQDPGLGLRLIYFSYDVKMKEKGDIPEGYSVSREKKERFSLILESASTNQTSMYLCASSPLGQGVFNSPLHFGNGTRLTVT.

The rearrangement links TRBV2 to TRBJ2-5; weak D call: TRBD1 (6 bases). This CDR3 region has 14 residues. V gave up 6 bases and J gave up 0 bases, with 11 bases separating them. Germline assignment: CDR1 SNHLY and CDR2 FYNNEI. The CDR3 region has the DNA TGTGCCAGCAGACGATACAGGGACCAAGAGACCCAGTACTTC. Residues: CASRRYRDQETQYF.